A single sample is the source of the 13 T cell receptor beta chains below, sequenced in a study of PD-1 blockade in mismatch repair-deficient tumors. Clones were sequenced by immunoSEQ multiplex PCR, and TCRdb holds only the in-frame ones, with some missing. The table lists approximately 13,000 clones, approximately 81% of them singletons, with around 24% in the top ten. The sample's time point: approximately ten-day in vitro stimulation with candidate neoantigen peptide 4. The antigens for these receptors are not known. The sequencing here drew on cells cultured in vitro, taken from a patient treated with pembrolizumab. The receptor set was obtained from an adult with mismatch repair-deficient cancer.

The chain employs TRBV4-2 and TRBJ2-1; 12 nucleotides match TRBD2. Germline CDR1 is LGHNA and CDR2 is YNFKEQ. The CDR3 runs 17 residues. The V segment lost 3 bases and the J segment 4 bases; nucleotides outside the gene matches: 7. CDR3 in DNA: TGTGCCAGCAGCCAGGGAAGCACTAGCGGGGGGTACAATGAGCAGTTCTTC. As protein: CASSQGSTSGGYNEQFF.

The rearrangement uses TRBV2 and TRBJ2-5; either TRBD1 or TRBD2 may supply D (6 bases each). The CDR3 extends over 15 amino acids. Germline V CDR1 and CDR2: SNHLY, FYNNEI. V gave up 4 bases and J gave up 4 bases, with 16 bases separating them. The CDR3 here is CASSGPRGERETQYF. The CDR3 coding sequence is TGTGCCAGCAGTGGACCAAGGGGGGAGAGAGAGACCCAGTACTTC.

This clone was seen only a few times. This chain uses TRBV10-3 with TRBJ1-1; D gene ambiguous. CDR3 size: 12 residues. Germline values: CDR1 ENHRY, CDR2 SYGVKD. V lost 6 bases to trimming and J lost 5 bases, with 10 bases between them. The CDR3 sequence is CAIRIGETEAFF. The CDR3 DNA is TGTGCCATCAGAATCGGGGAAACTGAAGCTTTCTTT.

V usage is TRBV29-1 and J usage is TRBJ2-1, with 10 bases fitting TRBD2. This CDR3 region has 16 residues. Trimming took 3 bases from V and 7 from J; bases not matched to a gene: 12. Germline V gene sequence: CDR1 SQVTM, CDR2 ANQGSEA. The CDR3 sequence: CSVDNRASGSGNEQFF. The CDR3 DNA reads TGCAGCGTTGATAATAGGGCTAGCGGGAGTGGGAATGAGCAGTTCTTC.

J is TRBJ1-5 and V is TRBV18; D is unclear. Germline V gives CDR1 KGHSH, CDR2 LQKENI. The CDR3 has 14 amino acids. Trimming took 3 bases from V and 0 from J, leaving 6 bases between them. CDR3 sequence (DNA): TGTGCCAGCTCACCCGCAGCTAGCAATCAGCCCCAGCATTTT. Amino acids: CASSPAASNQPQHF.

This rearrangement joins TRBV5-1 to TRBJ1-4; D remains ambiguous. The germline CDR1 and CDR2 sequences are SGHRS and YFSETQ. V gave up 5 bases and J gave up 0 bases, with 8 bases separating them. The CDR3 sequence is 14 residues long. CDR3 DNA sequence: TGCGCCAGCAGAACGGACGCAACTAATGAAAAACTGTTTTTT. Amino acids: CASRTDATNEKLFF.

The chain carries TRBV18 and TRBJ1-1; TRBD1 agrees at 9 bases. Germline values: CDR1 KGHSH, CDR2 LQKENI. The CDR3 length is 15 residues. V lost 3 bases to trimming and J lost 3 bases; unmatched junction nucleotides: 5. The CDR3 reads CASSPRTGVDTEAFF. CDR3 DNA: TGTGCCAGCTCACCGAGGACAGGGGTGGACACTGAAGCTTTCTTT. Variable domain in full (rest from reference TRBV18 and TRBJ1-1): NAGVMQNPRHLVRRRGQEARLRCSPMKGHSHVYWYRQLPEEGLKFMVYLQKENIIDESGMPKERFSAEFPKEGPSILRIQQVVRGDSAAYFCASSPRTGVDTEAFFGQGTRLTVV.

This clone showed up just once. The chain combines TRBV5-8 with TRBJ2-1; perhaps TRBD1 as D (6 bases). Germline loops: CDR1 SGHTS, CDR2 YDEGEE. The CDR3 sequence is 15 residues long. Trimming shortened V by 2 bases and J by 7 bases, and 16 bases separated the two germline ends. The CDR3: CASSFPTGPINEQFF. CDR3 nucleotide sequence: TGTGCCAGCAGCTTCCCCACAGGGCCCATAAATGAGCAGTTCTTC.

This clone was observed a few times. This chain links TRBV7-8 with TRBJ1-6; a weak D match, TRBD1 (6 bases). The CDR3 consists of 15 residues. Germline V gene data show CDR1 as SGHVS and CDR2 as FQNEAQ. The V end lost 5 bases, the J end lost 7 bases, and 15 bases lay between the germline ends. The CDR3 bases are TGTGCCAGCAGCCCCAGGGGAATGCCGAATTCACCCCTCCACTTT. Translated, it gives CASSPRGMPNSPLHF.

The V and J genes are TRBV2 and TRBJ2-2; 14 bases map to TRBD2. The CDR3 runs to 15 residues. Germline trimming cut 6 bases from V and 7 bases from J; bases unmatched to any gene: 4. Germline values: CDR1 SNHLY, CDR2 FYNNEI. CDR3 loop: CASRPTSGRGGELFF. In DNA form, the CDR3 reads TGTGCCAGCAGACCGACTAGCGGGAGGGGCGGGGAGCTGTTTTTT. The complete variable domain, with remaining parts taken from reference TRBV2 and TRBJ2-2, reads EPEVTQTPSHQVTQMGQEVILRCVPISNHLYFYWYRQILGQKVEFLVSFYNNEISEKSEIFDDQFSVERPDGSNFTLKIRSTKLEDSAMYFCASRPTSGRGGELFFGEGSRLTVL.

The chain carries TRBV2 and TRBJ1-2; TRBD1 might be the D (6 bases). Germline CDR1 is SNHLY and CDR2 is FYNNEI. Trimming removed 5 bases at V and 2 bases at J, with 15 bases between. This CDR3 spans 15 amino acids. This CDR3 reads CASSSGTSNNYGYTF. As DNA, the CDR3 is TGTGCCAGCAGTTCTGGGACAAGTAACAACTATGGCTACACCTTC.

This clone came up once. The genes are TRBV7-2 and TRBJ2-7, with 9 bases fitting TRBD2. The CDR3 sequence is 14 residues long. V trimming: 2 bases; J trimming: 6 bases; junction bases outside the gene matches: 5. In germline, CDR1 is SGHTA, CDR2 FQGNSA. The CDR3 DNA reads TGTGCCAGCAGCTTACCAGCGGGAGGTCCCGAGCAGTACTTC. Translated, it gives CASSLPAGGPEQYF. Drawing the rest from reference TRBV7-2 and TRBJ2-7, the complete variable domain is GAGVSQSPSNKVTEKGKDVELRCDPISGHTALYWYRQSLGQGLEFLIYFQGNSAPDKSGLPSDRFSAERTGGSVSTLTIQRTQQEDSAVYLCASSLPAGGPEQYFGPGTRLTVT.

The chain links TRBV6-1 to TRBJ1-5, with D hard to call. The CDR3 consists of 14 residues. V lost 1 base and J 0 bases, leaving 4 bases between the germline ends. The germline V gene has CDR1 MNHNS and CDR2 SASEGT. CDR3 amino acids: CASSEDYSNQPQHF. The CDR3 region has the DNA TGTGCCAGCAGTGAAGACTATAGCAATCAGCCCCAGCATTTT.